This T cell receptor (beta chain) is drawn from a study of immune cell composition in non-small cell lung cancer. Broader study findings: TIL tumour reactivity correlated with maximal tumour-associated clone frequency in adenocarcinoma. Squamous lung tumours showed higher top 10 clone scores and clonality than adenocarcinomas.

This clone was observed a handful of times. Its antigen is unidentified. This CDR3 is 15 amino acids long. CDR1 and CDR2 (germline): SNHLY, FYNNEI. Trimming left V 1 base short and J 4 bases short, with 11 bases between. The method was immunoSEQ multiplex PCR; TCRdb's version includes in-frame clones alone and lacks a portion of them. The data show over 3,000 clones, around 85% seen once. The clonotype comes from a human donor with non-small cell lung cancer. The chain links TRBV2 to TRBJ1-5; D call uncertain. The sample comprised lung tumor tissue. The CDR3 sequence is CASSEVWAGNQPQHF. CDR3 bases: TGTGCCAGCAGTGAAGTCTGGGCGGGAAATCAGCCCCAGCATTTT.